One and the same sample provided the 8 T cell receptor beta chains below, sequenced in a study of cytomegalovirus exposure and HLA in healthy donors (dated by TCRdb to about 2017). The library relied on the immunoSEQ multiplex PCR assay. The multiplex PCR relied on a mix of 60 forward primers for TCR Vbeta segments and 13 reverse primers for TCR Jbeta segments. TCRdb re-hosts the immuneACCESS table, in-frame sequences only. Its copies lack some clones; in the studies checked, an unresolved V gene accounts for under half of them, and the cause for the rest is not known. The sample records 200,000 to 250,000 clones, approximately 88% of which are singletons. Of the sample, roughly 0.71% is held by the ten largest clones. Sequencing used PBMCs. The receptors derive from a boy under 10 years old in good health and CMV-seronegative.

The CDR3 nucleotides read TGTGCCAGTAGTCCCTGGACTAGCGGGAGGTGGGAGACCCAGTACTTC. Its protein is CASSPWTSGRWETQYF. The rearrangement joins TRBV19 to TRBJ2-5; 14 nucleotides line up with TRBD2. Unmatched junction bases numbered 7, after V lost 5 bases and J lost 5 bases. The CDR3 spans 16 residues. Germline V gene data show CDR1 as LNHDA and CDR2 as SQIVND (reference sequence).

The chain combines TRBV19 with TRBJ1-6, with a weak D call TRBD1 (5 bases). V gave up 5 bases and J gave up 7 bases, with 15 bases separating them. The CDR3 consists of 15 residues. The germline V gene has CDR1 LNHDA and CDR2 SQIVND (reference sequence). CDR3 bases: TGTGCCAGTAGTGGGTTCTCGGGGGTGAATTCACCCCTCCACTTT. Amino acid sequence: CASSGFSGVNSPLHF.

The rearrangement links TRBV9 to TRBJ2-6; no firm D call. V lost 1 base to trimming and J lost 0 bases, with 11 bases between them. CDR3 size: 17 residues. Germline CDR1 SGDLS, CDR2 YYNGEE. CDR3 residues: CASSVSTLSSGANVLTF. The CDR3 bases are TGTGCCAGCAGCGTATCAACCCTTAGCTCTGGGGCCAACGTCCTGACTTTC.

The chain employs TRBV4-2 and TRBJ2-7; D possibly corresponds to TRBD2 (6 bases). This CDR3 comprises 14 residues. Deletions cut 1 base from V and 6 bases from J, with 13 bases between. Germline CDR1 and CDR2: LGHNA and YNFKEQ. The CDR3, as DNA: TGTGCCAGCAGCCAAGCGGTCCTGGAGGGCGAGCAGTACTTC. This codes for CASSQAVLEGEQYF.

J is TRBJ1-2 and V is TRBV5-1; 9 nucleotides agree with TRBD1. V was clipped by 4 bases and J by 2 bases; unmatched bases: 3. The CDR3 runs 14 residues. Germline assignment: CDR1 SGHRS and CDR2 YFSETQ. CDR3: CASSPGTGNYGYTF. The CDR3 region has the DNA TGCGCCAGCAGCCCCGGGACAGGGAACTATGGCTACACCTTC.

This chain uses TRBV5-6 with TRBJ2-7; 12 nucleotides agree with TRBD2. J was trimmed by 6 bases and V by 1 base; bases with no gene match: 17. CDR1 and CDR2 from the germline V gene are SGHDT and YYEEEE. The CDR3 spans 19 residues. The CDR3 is CASSLLQGDGGLAGFEQYF. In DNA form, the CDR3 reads TGTGCCAGCAGCTTGTTACAGGGGGACGGGGGACTAGCGGGTTTCGAGCAGTACTTC.

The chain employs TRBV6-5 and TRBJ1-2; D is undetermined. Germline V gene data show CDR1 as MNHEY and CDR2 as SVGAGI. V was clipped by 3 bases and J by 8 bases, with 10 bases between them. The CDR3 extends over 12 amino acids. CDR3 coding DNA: TGTGCCAGCAGTTATGAGATGGGCGGCTACACCTTC. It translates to CASSYEMGGYTF.

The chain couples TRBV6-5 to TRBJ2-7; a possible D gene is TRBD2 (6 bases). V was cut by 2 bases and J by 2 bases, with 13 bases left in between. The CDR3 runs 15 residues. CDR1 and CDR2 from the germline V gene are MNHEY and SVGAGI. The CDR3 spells CASSYGDSKAYEQYF. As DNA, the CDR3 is TGTGCCAGCAGTTACGGGGACTCGAAAGCCTACGAGCAGTACTTC.